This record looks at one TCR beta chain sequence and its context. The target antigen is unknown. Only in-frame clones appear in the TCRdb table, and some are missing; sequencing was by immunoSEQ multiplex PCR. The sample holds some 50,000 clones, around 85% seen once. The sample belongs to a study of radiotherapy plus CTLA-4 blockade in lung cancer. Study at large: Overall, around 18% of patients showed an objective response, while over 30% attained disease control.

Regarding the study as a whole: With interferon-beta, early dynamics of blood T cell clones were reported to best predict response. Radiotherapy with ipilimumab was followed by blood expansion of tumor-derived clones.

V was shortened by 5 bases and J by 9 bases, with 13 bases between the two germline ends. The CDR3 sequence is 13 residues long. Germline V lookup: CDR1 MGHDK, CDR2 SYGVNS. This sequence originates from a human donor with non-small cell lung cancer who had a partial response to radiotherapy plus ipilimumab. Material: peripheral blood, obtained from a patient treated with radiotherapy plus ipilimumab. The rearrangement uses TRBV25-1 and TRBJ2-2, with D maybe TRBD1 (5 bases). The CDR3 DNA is TGTGCCAGCAGTTCGTACAGGTCCAGGGAGCTGTTTTTT. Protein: CASSSYRSRELFF.